Following are 13 T cell receptor beta chains from one sample sequenced in a study of OX40 agonist ivuxolimab in advanced cancers. Only in-frame clones appear in the TCRdb table, and some are missing; sequencing was by immunoSEQ multiplex PCR. The sample has about 73,000 clones, about 93% seen once. Here the sequenced sample was CD4+ or CD8+ T cells sorted from blood, taken in a trial of the OX40 agonist ivuxolimab. The source is an adult with an advanced solid tumor such as melanoma, head and neck, liver or kidney cancer.

The chain joins TRBV6-6 to TRBJ2-7; D perhaps matches TRBD2 (5 bases). This CDR3 region has 14 residues. Trimming took 7 bases from V and 5 from J, leaving 18 bases between them. Germline loops: CDR1 MNHNY, CDR2 SVGAGI (reference sequence). The DNA for the CDR3 is TGTGCCAGCACTCGAGAACCCCCCGGGGACGAGCAGTACTTC. Residues: CASTREPPGDEQYF.

V is TRBV28 and J is TRBJ2-1; either TRBD1 or TRBD2 may supply D (5 bases each). The CDR3 covers 14 residues. Trimming took off 1 base at V and 5 bases at J, with 9 bases between the two ends. Germline assignment: CDR1 MDHEN and CDR2 SYDVKM. The CDR3 protein is CASSLLGTHNEQFF. The CDR3 nucleotides read TGTGCCAGCAGTTTATTGGGGACCCACAATGAGCAGTTCTTC.

The chain employs TRBV11-2 and TRBJ2-3, with D perhaps TRBD1 or TRBD2 (5 bases each). V was clipped by 6 bases and J by 0 bases, with 13 bases between them. The germline gives CDR1 SGHAT, CDR2 FQNNGV. The CDR3 consists of 15 residues. CDR3 sequence: CASRTGTASTDTQYF. Here the CDR3 DNA reads TGTGCCAGCAGGACCGGGACGGCAAGCACAGATACGCAGTATTTT.

Notes on this clone: A junction boundary mismatches the germline segment, possibly from a read error. V is TRBV7-9 and J is TRBJ2-7, with a weak D call TRBD1 (7 bases). Germline V lookup: CDR1 SEHNR, CDR2 FQNEAQ (reference sequence). The CDR3 totals 16 residues. The CDR3 region has the DNA TGTGCCAGCAGTTCCGCGGAGGGCAGGGGGAGGAGCGAGAAGTACTTC. This codes for CASSSAEGRGRSEKYF. Drawing the rest from reference TRBV7-9 and TRBJ2-7, the complete variable domain is DTGVSQNPRHKITKRGQNVTFRCDPISEHNRLYWYRQTLGQGPEFLTYFQNEAQLEKSRLLSDRFSAERPKGSFSTLEIQRTEQGDSAMYLCASSSAEGRGRSEKYFGPGTRLTVT.

The V and J genes are TRBV28 and TRBJ2-7, with 7 bases fitting TRBD1. The V gene's germline CDR1 is MDHEN and CDR2 SYDVKM. The CDR3 is 12 residues long. After removal of 5 bases from V and 4 bases from J, the junction contained 2 bases not matched to a gene. The CDR3 loop reads CASSQTGYEQYF. DNA of the CDR3: TGTGCCAGCAGTCAGACAGGGTACGAGCAGTACTTC.

J is TRBJ2-1 and V is TRBV30; no firm D call. Germline lookup yields CDR1 GTSNPN and CDR2 SVGIG (reference sequence). The CDR3 runs 16 residues. Trimming took 2 bases from V and 8 from J, leaving 22 bases between them. The CDR3 nucleotides read TGTGCCTGGAGTAAAAACAGTAGAAATTCGGGCGATGAGCAGTTCTTC. The encoded protein is CAWSKNSRNSGDEQFF.

V is TRBV9 and J is TRBJ2-5; the D gene could be TRBD1 or TRBD2 (5 bases each). The germline V gene has CDR1 SGDLS and CDR2 YYNGEE. V was cut by 3 bases and J by 5 bases, with 11 bases left in between. The CDR3 consists of 13 residues. The CDR3 reads CASSGGERETQYF. The DNA of the CDR3 is TGTGCCAGCAGCGGGGGCGAGCGGGAGACCCAGTACTTC.

V is TRBV11-2 and J is TRBJ2-2; D ambiguous. Germline V lookup: CDR1 SGHAT, CDR2 FQNNGV. The V end lost 0 bases, the J end lost 5 bases, and 7 bases lay between the germline ends. The CDR3 loop spans 14 amino acids. CDR3 amino acids: CASSLDWATGELFF. In DNA form, the CDR3 reads TGTGCCAGCAGCTTAGATTGGGCAACCGGGGAGCTGTTTTTT.

The sample holds a few counts of this clone. The V and J genes are TRBV25-1 and TRBJ2-5; perhaps TRBD2 as D (7 bases). Germline V CDR1 and CDR2: MGHDK, SYGVNS. This CDR3 has 17 amino acids. Deletions cut 3 bases from V and 5 bases from J, with 22 bases between. The CDR3: CASSDPPGGGGVETQYF. The CDR3 bases are TGTGCCAGCAGTGACCCTCCTGGGGGAGGGGGGGTGGAGACCCAGTACTTC.

The gene calls are TRBV15 and TRBJ2-7; 7 bases fit TRBD1. Germline V gene data show CDR1 as LNHNV and CDR2 as YYDKDF (reference sequence). Trimming cost V 0 bases and J 3 bases; bases outside gene matches: 2. The CDR3 covers 14 residues. The CDR3 coding sequence is TGTGCCACCAGCAGAGATGGGACAGACTACGAGCAGTACTTC. It translates to CATSRDGTDYEQYF.

This clone has a single count. This chain links TRBV18 with TRBJ2-7; D not certain. Germline lookup yields CDR1 KGHSH and CDR2 LQKENI. This CDR3 is 15 amino acids long. V was shortened by 3 bases and J by 5 bases, with 17 bases between the two germline ends. The CDR3, as DNA: TGTGCCAGCTCACCTTCGCATTCCCTGGGGAACGAGCAGTACTTC. Encoded protein: CASSPSHSLGNEQYF.

This rearrangement joins TRBV7-9 to TRBJ2-7; D may be TRBD1 (5 bases). Trimming left V 5 bases short and J 0 bases short, with 11 bases between. CDR1 is SEHNR and CDR2 is FQNEAQ in the germline V gene (reference sequence). The CDR3 is made up of 14 amino acids. The CDR3 sequence: CASSNRQRSYEQYF. For the CDR3, the DNA is TGTGCCAGCAGCAATAGACAGCGCTCCTACGAGCAGTACTTC.

This clone turned up a few times. The chain is built from TRBV18 and TRBJ2-7; D gene unclear. This CDR3 is built from 16 residues. The V and J ends lost 6 bases and 3 bases respectively, with 21 bases between them. Germline-derived CDR1 and CDR2 are KGHSH and LQKENI. For the CDR3, the DNA is TGTGCCAGCTCCCTAATTCGGGCGGCAGGCAGCTACGAGCAGTACTTC. It is translated as CASSLIRAAGSYEQYF.